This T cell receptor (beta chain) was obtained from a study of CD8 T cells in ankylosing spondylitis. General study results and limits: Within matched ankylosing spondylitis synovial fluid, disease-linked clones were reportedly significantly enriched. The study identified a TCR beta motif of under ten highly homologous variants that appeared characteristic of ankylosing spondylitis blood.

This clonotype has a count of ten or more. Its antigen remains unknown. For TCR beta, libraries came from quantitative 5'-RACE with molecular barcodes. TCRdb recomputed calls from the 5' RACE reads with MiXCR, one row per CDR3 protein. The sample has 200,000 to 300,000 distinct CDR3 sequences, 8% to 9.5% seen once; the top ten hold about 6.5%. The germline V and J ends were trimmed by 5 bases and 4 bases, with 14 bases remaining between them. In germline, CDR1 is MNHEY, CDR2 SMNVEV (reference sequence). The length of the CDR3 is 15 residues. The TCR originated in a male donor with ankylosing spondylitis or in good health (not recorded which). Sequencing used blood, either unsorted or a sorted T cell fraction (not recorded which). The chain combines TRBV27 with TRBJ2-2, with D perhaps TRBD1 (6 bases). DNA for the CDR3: TGTGCCAGCAGTAACGGACAGACCATCACCGGGGAGCTGTTTTTT. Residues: CASSNGQTITGELFF.